What follows are 18 T cell receptor beta chains derived from one specimen sequenced in a study of blood T cells in healthy people across ages. A second roughly 7 to 11 cycle PCR used barcoded and J-beta primers. TCRdb called the 5' RACE reads again in MiXCR, with one record for every CDR3 protein. The table lists hundreds of thousands of distinct CDR3 sequences, 45% to 60% of them singletons. Sequences were obtained from blood. These TCRs come from a woman aged 80 or over in good health.

Comments on this clonotype: A much larger clone differs by one base, so this may be a read error. The chain uses TRBV6-5 and TRBJ2-3, with D possibly being TRBD1 (6 bases). The CDR3 has 14 amino acids. Deletions cut 5 bases from V and 6 bases from J, with 15 bases between. Germline V lookup: CDR1 MNHEY, CDR2 SVGAGI. The CDR3, as DNA: TGTGCCAGCAGTGATCGAGGGGGATGGGATACGCAGTATTTT. Translation gives CASSDRGGWDTQYF.

In regard to this clonotype: The junction differs from germline at one of its ends, possibly a read error. V usage is TRBV7-2 and J usage is TRBJ2-4; TRBD2 might be the D (5 bases). The CDR3 covers 12 residues. Germline CDR1 reads SGHTA; CDR2 reads FQGNSA. In nucleotides, the CDR3 is TGTGCCTGCAGCTTCCGGGGTTGGGAGCAGTACTTC. Its translation is CACSFRGWEQYF.

The rearrangement uses TRBV29-1 and TRBJ2-1, with D unclear. Trimming pared 4 bases from V and 8 bases from J, leaving 12 bases between. The CDR3 totals 12 residues. Germline V CDR1 and CDR2: SQVTM, ANQGSEA. DNA of the CDR3: TGCAGCGTTGTGATCCGTCCAGATGAGCAGTTCTTC. Translated: CSVVIRPDEQFF.

The chain joins TRBV29-1 to TRBJ1-1; 7 bases line up with TRBD1. With 3 bases clipped from V and 1 base from J, the junction kept 5 bases outside the gene matches. The CDR3 runs to 14 residues. Looked up from germline, CDR1 is SQVTM and CDR2 is ANQGSEA. This chain's CDR3 is CSVEKGQTNTEAFF. The CDR3 nucleotides are TGCAGCGTTGAGAAGGGACAGACGAACACTGAAGCTTTCTTT.

Worth noting for this clonotype: A much larger clone sits a single nucleotide away, making a read error possible. The chain joins TRBV2 to TRBJ1-5, with 7 bases matching TRBD1. The CDR3 spans 14 residues. Germline V gives CDR1 SNHLY, CDR2 FYNNEI. The CDR3 sequence: CASRDRTSNQLQHF. The CDR3 nucleotides are TGTGCCAGCAGGGACAGGACTTCCAATCAGCTCCAGCATTTT.

Of note for this clonotype: Given a much more abundant clone one base away, this may be a read error. The rearrangement joins TRBV28 to TRBJ2-3; no definite D call. Trimming stripped 4 bases from V and 0 bases from J, with 8 bases between. The CDR3 is 14 amino acids. Germline V gene lookup returns CDR1 MDHEN and CDR2 SYDVKM. The CDR3 sequence is CASSSRSSTDTQYF. The CDR3 nucleotides are TGTGCCAGCAGTTCACGGTCTAGCACAGATACGCAGTATTTT.

The rearrangement joins TRBV3-1 to TRBJ1-2; 8 bases align to TRBD1. The CDR3 consists of 14 residues. Looked up from germline, CDR1 is LGHDT and CDR2 is YNNKEL (reference sequence). V was clipped by 1 base and J by 6 bases; unmatched bases: 4. CDR3 region: CASSQGGQGNGYTF. CDR3 bases: TGTGCCAGCAGCCAAGGCGGACAGGGTAATGGCTACACCTTC.

The gene calls are TRBV7-9 and TRBJ2-1; D uncertain. Trimming cost V 0 bases and J 5 bases, with 17 bases left between them. Germline values: CDR1 SEHNR, CDR2 FQNEAQ (reference sequence). This CDR3 comprises 17 residues. CDR3 sequence (DNA): TGTGCCAGCAGCTTAGCCCTCGGCGGAGATCTTGACAATGAGCAGTTCTTC. Residues: CASSLALGGDLDNEQFF.

The genes are TRBV7-2 and TRBJ1-5; D not certain. Deletions cut 6 bases from V and 0 bases from J, with 12 bases between. This CDR3 region has 15 residues. Germline V gene lookup returns CDR1 SGHTA and CDR2 FQGNSA. The CDR3, as DNA: TGTGCCAGCAGTAACGATCCAGGTAGCAATCAGCCCCAGCATTTT. It translates to CASSNDPGSNQPQHF.

The CDR3, as DNA: TGCAGCGTTGTTTACGGACAGGGCCTCGAAGCTTTCTTT. Amino acid sequence: CSVVYGQGLEAFF. The chain employs TRBV29-1 and TRBJ1-1; TRBD1 agrees at 8 bases. The CDR3 spans 13 residues. Germline values: CDR1 SQVTM, CDR2 ANQGSEA. Trimming took 4 bases from V and 8 from J; bases not matched to a gene: 9.

On this clonotype itself: A much larger clonotype is one base distant, so this may be a read error. The rearrangement joins TRBV24-1 to TRBJ2-7, with no clear D. This CDR3 comprises 14 residues. V gave up 3 bases and J gave up 7 bases, with 15 bases separating them. CDR1 is KGHDR and CDR2 is SFDVKD in the germline V gene. In DNA, the CDR3 is TGTGCCACCAGTGATCCGGTTGGCTACAATGAGCAGTACTTC. Translating gives CATSDPVGYNEQYF.

The V and J genes are TRBV20-1 and TRBJ2-1; TRBD2 matches at 9 bases. CDR3 length equals 14 residues. Germline lookup yields CDR1 DFQATT and CDR2 SNEGSKA (reference sequence). V lost 5 bases to trimming and J lost 0 bases; unmatched junction nucleotides: 2. In DNA form, the CDR3 reads TGCAGTGCTCCAGCGGGGGGCTCCTACAATGAGCAGTTCTTC. It codes for CSAPAGGSYNEQFF.

The V call is TRBV9, the J call TRBJ2-7, with D tentatively TRBD1 (6 bases). This CDR3 has 17 residues. The germline CDR1 and CDR2 sequences are SGDLS and YYNGEE. The V and J ends lost 6 bases and 0 bases respectively, with 22 bases between them. In nucleotides, the CDR3 is TGTGCCAGCAACCCAGACCCCACACAGGGTCTCTCCTACGAGCAGTACTTC. Protein: CASNPDPTQGLSYEQYF.

About this clonotype: A clone one base away is much larger, so this may be a read error. This sequence joins TRBV29-1 and TRBJ2-7; D possibly matches TRBD1 or TRBD2 (5 bases each). The better agreement between TRBJ2-5 and the DNA end casts doubt on the J call. Germline V lookup: CDR1 SQVTM, CDR2 ANQGSEA. The CDR3 totals 17 residues. Here the CDR3 reads CSAEDWGVGVRQETQYF. The DNA of the CDR3 is TGCAGCGCTGAAGATTGGGGTGTGGGGGTACGGCAAGAGACCCAGTACTTC.

Ten or more counts support this clonotype. This chain links TRBV29-1 with TRBJ1-2; tentative D call: TRBD1 (5 bases). Looked up from germline, CDR1 is SQVTM and CDR2 is ANQGSEA. This CDR3 spans 13 amino acids. The ends were cut back, 2 bases at V and 4 bases at J, with 11 bases in the middle. For the CDR3, the DNA is TGCAGCGTTGAACGCAGGGACTTCTATGGCTACACCTTC. It translates to CSVERRDFYGYTF. The variable domain in full, with the rest retrieved from reference TRBV29-1 and TRBJ1-2, is SAVISQKPSRDICQRGTSLTIQCQVDSQVTMMFWYRQQPGQSLTLIATANQGSEATYESGFVIDKFPISRPNLTFSTLTVSNMSPEDSSIYLCSVERRDFYGYTFGSGTRLTVV.

The chain links TRBV18 to TRBJ1-5; D is possibly TRBD1 (6 bases). CDR1 and CDR2 from the germline V gene are KGHSH and LQKENI. Trimming stripped 4 bases from V and 4 bases from J, with 14 bases between. CDR3 length equals 15 residues. CDR3 sequence (DNA): TGTGCCAGCTCACGCGCGGACAGACGAAATCAGCCCCAGCATTTT. It codes for CASSRADRRNQPQHF.

This clonotype was seen more than once but under ten times. J is TRBJ1-1 and V is TRBV7-9; TRBD1 matches 10 bases. The length of the CDR3 is 19 residues. The germline V gene encodes CDR1 SEHNR and CDR2 FQNEAQ (reference sequence). V lost 1 base, J lost 5 bases, and 16 bases stayed unmatched. The CDR3 spells CASSLGGDRGGGRRTEAFF. In DNA form, the CDR3 reads TGTGCCAGCAGCTTAGGCGGGGACAGGGGTGGTGGGCGGCGAACTGAAGCTTTCTTT.

For this clonotype: This may come from a read error, since a much larger clone is one base off. The gene calls are TRBV5-1 and TRBJ2-3, with D perhaps given as TRBD1 or TRBD2 (5 bases each). Trimming took off 4 bases at V and 6 bases at J, with 15 bases between the two ends. The germline gives CDR1 SGHRS, CDR2 YFSETQ. The CDR3 spans 14 residues. In DNA, the CDR3 is TGCGCCAGCAGCGTGGGGGACCCAGGGGATACGCAGTATTTT. This encodes CASSVGDPGDTQYF.